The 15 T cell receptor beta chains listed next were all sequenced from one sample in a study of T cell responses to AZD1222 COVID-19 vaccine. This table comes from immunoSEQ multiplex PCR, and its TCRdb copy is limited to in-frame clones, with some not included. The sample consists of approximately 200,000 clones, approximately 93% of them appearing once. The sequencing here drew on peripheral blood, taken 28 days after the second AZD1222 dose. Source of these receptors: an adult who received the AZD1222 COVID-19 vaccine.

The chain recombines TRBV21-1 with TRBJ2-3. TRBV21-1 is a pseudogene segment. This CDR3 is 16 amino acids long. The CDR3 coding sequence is TGTGCCAGCAGCTACTTAGTAAGGGTAGAGACAGATACGCAGTATTTT. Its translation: CASSYLVRVETDTQYF.

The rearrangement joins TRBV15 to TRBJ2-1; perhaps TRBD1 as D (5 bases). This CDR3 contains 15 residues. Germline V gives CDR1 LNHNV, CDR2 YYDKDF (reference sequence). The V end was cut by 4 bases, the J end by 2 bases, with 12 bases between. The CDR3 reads CATSTLPTAYNEQFF. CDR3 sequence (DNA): TGTGCCACCAGCACCCTACCGACAGCCTACAATGAGCAGTTCTTC.

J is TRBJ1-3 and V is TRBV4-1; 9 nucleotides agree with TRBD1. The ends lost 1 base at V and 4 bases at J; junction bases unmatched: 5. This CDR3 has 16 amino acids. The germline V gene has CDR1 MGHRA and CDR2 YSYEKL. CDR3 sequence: CASSQAGQGSGNTIYF. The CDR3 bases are TGCGCCAGCAGCCAAGCCGGACAGGGGAGCGGAAACACCATATATTTT.

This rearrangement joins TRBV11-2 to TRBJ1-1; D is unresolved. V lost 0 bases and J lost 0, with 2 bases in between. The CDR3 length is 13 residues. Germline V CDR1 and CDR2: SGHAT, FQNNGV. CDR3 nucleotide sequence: TGTGCCAGCAGCTTAGACATGAACACTGAAGCTTTCTTT. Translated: CASSLDMNTEAFF.

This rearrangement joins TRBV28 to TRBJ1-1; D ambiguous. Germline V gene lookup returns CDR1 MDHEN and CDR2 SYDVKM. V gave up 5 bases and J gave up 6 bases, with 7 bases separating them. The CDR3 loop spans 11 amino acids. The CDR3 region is CASSLASEAFF. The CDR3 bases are TGTGCCAGCAGTCTTGCCTCTGAAGCTTTCTTT.

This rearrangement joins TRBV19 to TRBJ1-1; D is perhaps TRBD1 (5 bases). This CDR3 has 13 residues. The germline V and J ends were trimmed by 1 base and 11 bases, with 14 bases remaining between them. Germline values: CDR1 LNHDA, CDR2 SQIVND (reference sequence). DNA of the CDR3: TGTGCCAGTAGTATAGTGGTCAGGGCATCTGCTTTCTTT. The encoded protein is CASSIVVRASAFF. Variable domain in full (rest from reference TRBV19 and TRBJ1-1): DGGITQSPKYLFRKEGQNVTLSCEQNLNHDAMYWYRQDPGQGLRLIYYSQIVNDFQKGDIAEGYSVSREKKESFPLTVTSAQKNPTAFYLCASSIVVRASAFFGQGTRLTVV.

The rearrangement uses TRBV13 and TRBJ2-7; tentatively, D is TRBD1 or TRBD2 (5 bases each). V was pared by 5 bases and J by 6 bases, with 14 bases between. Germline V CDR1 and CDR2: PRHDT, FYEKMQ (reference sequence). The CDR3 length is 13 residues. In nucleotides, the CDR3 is TGTGCCAGCAGCCCGGGACCGGCCCTCGAGCAGTACTTC. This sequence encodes CASSPGPALEQYF.

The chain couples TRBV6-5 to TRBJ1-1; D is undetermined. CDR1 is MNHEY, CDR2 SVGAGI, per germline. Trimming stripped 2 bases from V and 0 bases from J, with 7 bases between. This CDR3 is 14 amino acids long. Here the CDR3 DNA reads TGTGCCAGCAGTTACGGCTTATTGAACACTGAAGCTTTCTTT. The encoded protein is CASSYGLLNTEAFF.

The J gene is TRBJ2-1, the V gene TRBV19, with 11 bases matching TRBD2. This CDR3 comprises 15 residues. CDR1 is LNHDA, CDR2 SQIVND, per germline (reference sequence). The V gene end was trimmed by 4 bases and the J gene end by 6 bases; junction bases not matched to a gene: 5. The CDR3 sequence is CASSRGLADFNEQFF. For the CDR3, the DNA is TGTGCCAGTAGTAGGGGACTAGCGGACTTCAATGAGCAGTTCTTC.

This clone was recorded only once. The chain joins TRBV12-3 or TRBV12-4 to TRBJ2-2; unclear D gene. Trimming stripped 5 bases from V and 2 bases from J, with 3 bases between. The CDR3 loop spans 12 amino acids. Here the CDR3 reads CASSTNTGELFF. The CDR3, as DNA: TGTGCCAGCAGTACAAACACCGGGGAGCTGTTTTTT.

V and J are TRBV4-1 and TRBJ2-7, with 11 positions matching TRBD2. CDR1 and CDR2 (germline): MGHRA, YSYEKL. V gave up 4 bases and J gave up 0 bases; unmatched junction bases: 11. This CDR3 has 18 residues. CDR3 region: CASSPDPGLAVSSYEQYF. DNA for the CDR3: TGCGCCAGCAGCCCCGACCCGGGACTAGCGGTAAGCTCCTACGAGCAGTACTTC.

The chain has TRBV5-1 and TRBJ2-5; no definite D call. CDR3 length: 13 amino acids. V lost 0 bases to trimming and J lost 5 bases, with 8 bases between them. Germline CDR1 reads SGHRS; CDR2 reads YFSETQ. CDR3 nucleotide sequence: TGCGCCAGCAGCTTGGGAGGCTCCGAGACCCAGTACTTC. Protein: CASSLGGSETQYF.

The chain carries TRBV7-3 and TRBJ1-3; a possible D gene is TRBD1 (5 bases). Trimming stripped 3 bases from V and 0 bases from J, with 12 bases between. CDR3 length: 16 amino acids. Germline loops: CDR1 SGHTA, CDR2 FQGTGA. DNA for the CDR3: TGTGCCAGCAGCTTTACCGGGACTTCCTCTGGAAACACCATATATTTT. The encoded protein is CASSFTGTSSGNTIYF.

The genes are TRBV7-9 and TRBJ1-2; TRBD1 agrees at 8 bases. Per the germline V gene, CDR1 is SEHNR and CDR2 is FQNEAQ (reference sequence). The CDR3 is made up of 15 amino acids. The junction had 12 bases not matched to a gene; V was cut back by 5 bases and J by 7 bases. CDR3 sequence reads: CASSLQTGEVGGYTF. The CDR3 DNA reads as TGTGCCAGCAGCCTCCAGACAGGGGAGGTTGGTGGCTACACCTTC.

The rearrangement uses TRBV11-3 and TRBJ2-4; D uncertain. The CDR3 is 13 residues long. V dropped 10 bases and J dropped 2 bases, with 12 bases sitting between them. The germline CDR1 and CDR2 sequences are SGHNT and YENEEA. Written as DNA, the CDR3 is TGTGCCACCTCTGATTCTACCAAAAACATTCAGTACTTC. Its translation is CATSDSTKNIQYF.